This TCR beta chain was captured in a study of OX40 agonist ivuxolimab in advanced cancers. A single count supports this clone. The length of the CDR3 is 14 residues. Germline V gives CDR1 SGHTA, CDR2 FQGTGA. V shed 2 bases and J shed 6 bases, with 12 bases lying between them. Produced via immunoSEQ multiplex PCR; TCRdb's table is partial and in-frame only. This table has more than 80,000 clones, more than 85% appearing once. This sample comprised CD4+ or CD8+ T cells sorted from blood, obtained in a trial of the OX40 agonist ivuxolimab. The receptor was derived from an adult with an advanced solid tumor such as melanoma, head and neck, liver or kidney cancer. The chain combines TRBV7-3 with TRBJ2-3; D call uncertain. Written as DNA, the CDR3 is TGTGCCAGCAGCTTATTTCCCCATACCGATACGCAGTATTTT. It specifies CASSLFPHTDTQYF.